These 10 T cell receptor beta chains share one sample of origin, sequenced in a study of sequential checkpoint blockade in melanoma. Generated by immunoSEQ multiplex PCR, the TCRdb table keeps only in-frame clones and is missing some. The sample includes about 6,100 clones, 20% to 30% of them seen just once. As to treatment: randomized to nivolumab then ipilimumab (arm A) or the reverse (arm B). Sequenced here: tumor tissue (inferred from file names), sampled from a patient given nivolumab and ipilimumab in sequence. The receptor set was obtained from a human donor with melanoma.

This chain connects TRBV18 to TRBJ2-2, with D perhaps matching TRBD1 (5 bases). Germline CDR1 and CDR2: KGHSH and LQKENI. The CDR3 extends over 15 amino acids. Trimming took off 7 bases at V and 6 bases at J, with 18 bases between the two ends. The CDR3 loop is CASFTPATRAGELFF. CDR3 in DNA: TGTGCCAGCTTCACCCCAGCTACCAGGGCCGGGGAGCTGTTTTTT.

At least ten counts were recorded for this clone. V usage is TRBV11-3 and J usage is TRBJ2-5; 7 nucleotides line up with TRBD1. The CDR3 spans 15 residues. Trimming at V came to 0 bases and at J to 5 bases, leaving 6 bases not matched to a gene. Germline V gene sequence: CDR1 SGHNT, CDR2 YENEEA. The CDR3 DNA is TGTGCCAGCAGCTTAGATAGGACAGGCAGCGAGACCCAGTACTTC. Translating it yields CASSLDRTGSETQYF.

This clone was seen a handful of times. This rearrangement joins TRBV28 to TRBJ2-2; 8 positions match TRBD1. The CDR3 is made up of 15 amino acids. V gave up 4 bases and J gave up 4 bases; unmatched junction bases: 5. Germline V gene data show CDR1 as MDHEN and CDR2 as SYDVKM. The CDR3 bases are TGTGCCAGCAGTTACCAGGGGGCGCGCACCGGGGAGCTGTTTTTT. This sequence encodes CASSYQGARTGELFF.

This clone appeared a few times. The chain is built from TRBV19 and TRBJ2-3; no firm D call. Germline V gene lookup returns CDR1 LNHDA and CDR2 SQIVND (reference sequence). V was shortened by 5 bases and J by 0 bases, with 6 bases between the two germline ends. This CDR3 comprises 13 residues. CDR3 sequence (DNA): TGTGCCAGTAGTCGTGCTAGCACAGATACGCAGTATTTT. It is translated as CASSRASTDTQYF.

V and J are TRBV6-8 and TRBJ2-7; TRBD2 matches at 7 bases. The germline V gene encodes CDR1 MNHGY and CDR2 SAAAGT. V was pared by 4 bases and J by 6 bases, with 15 bases of the junction left unmatched. The CDR3 totals 16 residues. This CDR3 is CASSSVSGTVPSEQYF. Here the CDR3 DNA reads TGTGCCAGCAGTTCAGTCAGCGGGACCGTCCCGTCCGAGCAGTACTTC.

The CDR3 loop is CASGGRDTQYF. CDR3 DNA: TGTGCCTCAGGAGGGAGGGATACGCAGTATTTT. The chain carries TRBV19 and TRBJ2-3; a possible D gene is TRBD2 (6 bases). V gave up 11 bases and J gave up 6 bases, with 12 bases separating them. This CDR3 contains 11 residues. Germline V lookup: CDR1 LNHDA, CDR2 SQIVND (reference sequence).

The chain combines TRBV10-2 with TRBJ2-3, with 11 bases aligning to TRBD1. The CDR3 is 15 amino acids. With 5 bases clipped from V and 5 bases from J, the junction kept 6 bases outside the gene matches. Germline V gene data show CDR1 as WSHSY and CDR2 as SAAADI. CDR3 coding DNA: TGCGCCAGCAGTCGGGGACAGGGGGAAGGAGATACGCAGTATTTT. Translated, it gives CASSRGQGEGDTQYF.

The chain is built from TRBV19 and TRBJ1-4, with D maybe TRBD1 (6 bases). The V gene lost 9 bases and the J gene lost 0 bases, with 17 bases spanning the gap. Germline V CDR1 and CDR2: LNHDA, SQIVND (reference sequence). This CDR3 contains 16 residues. The CDR3 loop reads CASQTQGRATNEKLFF. CDR3 coding DNA: TGTGCCAGCCAAACACAGGGACGTGCAACTAATGAAAAACTGTTTTTT.

The CDR3: CASSVGDRVRNTEAFF. Written as DNA, the CDR3 is TGTGCCAGCAGCGTAGGGGACAGGGTTAGGAACACTGAAGCTTTCTTT. V and J are TRBV9 and TRBJ1-1; 9 nucleotides match TRBD1. Germline V gives CDR1 SGDLS, CDR2 YYNGEE. Losses at the gene ends were 0 bases for V and 1 base for J; bases not matched to a gene: 4. This CDR3 has 16 residues. The full variable domain, rest sourced from reference TRBV9 and TRBJ1-1, is DSGVTQTPKHLITATGQRVTLRCSPRSGDLSVYWYQQSLDQGLQFLIQYYNGEERAKGNILERFSAQQFPDLHSELNLSSLELGDSALYFCASSVGDRVRNTEAFFGQGTRLTVV.

The count of this clone is one. The chain carries TRBV29-1 and TRBJ1-3, with D tentatively TRBD1 (5 bases). The CDR3 has 15 amino acids. CDR1 is SQVTM, CDR2 ANQGSEA, per germline. The V and J ends lost 5 bases and 1 base respectively, with 15 bases between them. In DNA, the CDR3 is TGCAGCGTTCCTATGTCGGGGCATTCTGGAAACACCATATATTTT. Amino acids: CSVPMSGHSGNTIYF.